The sequence of this T cell receptor beta chain was determined in a study of cytomegalovirus exposure and HLA in healthy donors. Trimming removed 6 bases from V and 5 bases from J; junction bases left unmatched: 7. This CDR3 contains 14 residues. Germline loops: CDR1 MNHEY, CDR2 SVGAGI. The study ran its PCR with 60 Vbeta and 13 Jbeta primers. Sequenced by immunoSEQ multiplex PCR; TCRdb stores in-frame clones only, minus some. Of around 260,000 clones in the sample, 80% were seen once. The source is a girl aged 2-10 years in good health and CMV-seronegative. The specimen sequenced was PBMCs. V and J are TRBV6-5 and TRBJ2-3; 8 nucleotides line up with TRBD1. CDR3 coding DNA: TGTGCCAGCAGATACGACAGGGGTGGAGATACGCAGTATTTT. Amino acids: CASRYDRGGDTQYF.